The subject of this entry is one T cell receptor (beta chain). Donors were Caucasian adults residing in Nashville, Tennessee, USA. These data come from a study of shared clonotypes between healthy human individuals. Study-wide context: Two women and three men aged 18 to 49 made up the donors.

Only in-frame clones appear in the TCRdb table, and some are missing; sequencing was by immunoSEQ multiplex PCR. The table lists 800,000 to 1,200,000 clones, more than 75% of them singletons. Sequencing was carried out using memory CD4+ T cells from PBMCs. Regarding subset: CD45RA-negative fraction. This TCR was recovered from a man aged 18 to 35 in good health. Some clones in this sample may be carry-over from other donors' samples.

CDR3 sequence: CASSSEREGYNEQFF. The CDR3 nucleotides are TGTGCCAGCAGCTCAGAGCGGGAGGGTTACAATGAGCAGTTCTTC. The chain couples TRBV5-4 to TRBJ2-1; 10 bases map to TRBD2. CDR1 is SGHNT, CDR2 YYREEE, per germline (reference sequence). The CDR3 is 15 residues long. The J segment lost 4 bases and the V segment lost 3 bases, leaving 4 bases of the junction unmatched.